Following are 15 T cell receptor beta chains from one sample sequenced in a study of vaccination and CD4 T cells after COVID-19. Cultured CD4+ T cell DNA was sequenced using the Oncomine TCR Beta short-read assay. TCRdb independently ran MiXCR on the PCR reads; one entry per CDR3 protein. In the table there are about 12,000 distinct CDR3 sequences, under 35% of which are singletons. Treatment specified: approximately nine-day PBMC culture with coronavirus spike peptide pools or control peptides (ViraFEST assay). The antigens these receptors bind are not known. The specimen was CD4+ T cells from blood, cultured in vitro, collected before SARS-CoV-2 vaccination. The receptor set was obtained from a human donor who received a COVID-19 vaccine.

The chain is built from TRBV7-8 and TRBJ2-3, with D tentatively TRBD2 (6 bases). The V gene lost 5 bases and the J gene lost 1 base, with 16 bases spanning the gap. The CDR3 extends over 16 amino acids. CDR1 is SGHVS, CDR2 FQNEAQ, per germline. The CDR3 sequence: CASSPLRGAGTDTQYF. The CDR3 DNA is TGTGCCAGCAGCCCCCTACGCGGGGCTGGCACAGATACGCAGTATTTT.

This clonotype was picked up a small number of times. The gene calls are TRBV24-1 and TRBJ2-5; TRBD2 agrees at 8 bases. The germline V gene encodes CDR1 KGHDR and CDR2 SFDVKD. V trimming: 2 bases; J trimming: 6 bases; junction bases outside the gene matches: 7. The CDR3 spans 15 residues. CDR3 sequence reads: CATSDSGGGLKTQYF. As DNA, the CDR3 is TGTGCCACCAGTGATTCTGGCGGGGGGTTAAAGACCCAGTACTTC.

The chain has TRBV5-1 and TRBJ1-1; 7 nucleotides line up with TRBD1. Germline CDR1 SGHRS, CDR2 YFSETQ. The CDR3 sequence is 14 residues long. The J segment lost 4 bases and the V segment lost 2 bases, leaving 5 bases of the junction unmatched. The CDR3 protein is CASSFDRVATEAFF. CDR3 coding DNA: TGCGCCAGCAGCTTTGACAGGGTAGCCACTGAAGCTTTCTTT.

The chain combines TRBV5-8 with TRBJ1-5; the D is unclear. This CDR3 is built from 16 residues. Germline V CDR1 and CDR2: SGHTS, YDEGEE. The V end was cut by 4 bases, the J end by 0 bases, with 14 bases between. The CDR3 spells CASSHNSGYSNQPQHF. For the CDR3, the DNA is TGTGCCAGCAGCCACAACAGCGGGTATAGCAATCAGCCCCAGCATTTT.

The CDR3 spells CAWSAGGLGETQYF. The CDR3 nucleotides are TGTGCCTGGAGTGCGGGAGGGCTAGGGGAGACCCAGTACTTC. The J gene is TRBJ2-5, the V gene TRBV30; the match to TRBD2 covers 8 bases. Germline V lookup: CDR1 GTSNPN, CDR2 SVGIG (reference sequence). This CDR3 is built from 14 residues. J was trimmed by 5 bases and V by 1 base; bases with no gene match: 6. The variable domain in full, completed from reference TRBV30 and TRBJ2-5, reads SQTIHQWPATLVQPVGSPLSLECTVEGTSNPNLYWYRQAAGRGLQLLFYSVGIGQISSEVPQNLSASRPQDRQFILSSKKLLLSDSGFYLCAWSAGGLGETQYFGPGTRLLVL.

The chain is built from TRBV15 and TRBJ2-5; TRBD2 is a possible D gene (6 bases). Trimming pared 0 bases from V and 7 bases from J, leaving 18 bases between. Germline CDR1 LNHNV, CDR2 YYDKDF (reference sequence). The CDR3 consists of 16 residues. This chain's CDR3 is CATSRDPRELGGTQYF. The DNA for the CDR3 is TGTGCCACCAGCAGAGATCCCAGGGAACTCGGGGGGACCCAGTACTTC.

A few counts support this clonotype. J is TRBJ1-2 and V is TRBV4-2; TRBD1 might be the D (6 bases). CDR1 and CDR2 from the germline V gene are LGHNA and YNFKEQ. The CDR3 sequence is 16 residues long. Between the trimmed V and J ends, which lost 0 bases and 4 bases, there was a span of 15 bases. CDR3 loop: CASSQDLGGSFYGYTF. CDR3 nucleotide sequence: TGTGCCAGCAGCCAAGATCTAGGGGGATCTTTCTATGGCTACACCTTC.

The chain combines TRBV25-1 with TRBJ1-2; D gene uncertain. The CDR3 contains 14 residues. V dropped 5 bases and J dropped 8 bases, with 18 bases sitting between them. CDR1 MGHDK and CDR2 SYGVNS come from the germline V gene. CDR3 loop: CASSLPGPHEGYTF. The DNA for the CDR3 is TGTGCCAGCAGTCTTCCCGGGCCTCACGAGGGCTACACCTTC.

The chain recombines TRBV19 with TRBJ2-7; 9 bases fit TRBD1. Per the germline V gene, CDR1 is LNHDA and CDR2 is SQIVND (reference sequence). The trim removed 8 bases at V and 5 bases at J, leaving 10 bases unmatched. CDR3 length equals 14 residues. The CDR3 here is CASSMGQGGDEQYF. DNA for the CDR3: TGTGCCAGTTCCATGGGACAGGGCGGCGACGAGCAGTACTTC.

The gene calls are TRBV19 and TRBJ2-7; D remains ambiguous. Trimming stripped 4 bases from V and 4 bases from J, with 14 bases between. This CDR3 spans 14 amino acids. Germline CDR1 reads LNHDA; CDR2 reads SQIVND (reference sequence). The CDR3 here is CASSRSSDPYEQYF. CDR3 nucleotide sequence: TGTGCCAGTAGTAGGTCGAGCGATCCATACGAGCAGTACTTC.

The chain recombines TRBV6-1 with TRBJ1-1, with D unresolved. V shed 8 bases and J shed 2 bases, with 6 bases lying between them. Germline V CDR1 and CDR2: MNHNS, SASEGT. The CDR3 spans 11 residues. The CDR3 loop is CASEGNTEAFF. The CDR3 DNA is TGTGCCAGCGAGGGTAACACTGAAGCTTTCTTT.

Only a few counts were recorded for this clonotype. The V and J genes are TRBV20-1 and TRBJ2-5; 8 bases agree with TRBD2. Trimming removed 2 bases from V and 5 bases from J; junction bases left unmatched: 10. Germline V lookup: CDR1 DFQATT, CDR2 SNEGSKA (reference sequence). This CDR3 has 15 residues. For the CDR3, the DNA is TGCAGTGCTAGACTCTCAACTGTAGCGGGGGAGACCCAGTACTTC. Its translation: CSARLSTVAGETQYF.

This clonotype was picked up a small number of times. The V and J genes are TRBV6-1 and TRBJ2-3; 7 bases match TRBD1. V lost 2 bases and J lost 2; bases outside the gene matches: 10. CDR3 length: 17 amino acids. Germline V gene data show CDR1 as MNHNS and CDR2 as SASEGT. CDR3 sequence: CASSEITGDPHTDTQYF. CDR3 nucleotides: TGTGCCAGCAGTGAAATAACAGGGGACCCCCACACAGATACGCAGTATTTT.

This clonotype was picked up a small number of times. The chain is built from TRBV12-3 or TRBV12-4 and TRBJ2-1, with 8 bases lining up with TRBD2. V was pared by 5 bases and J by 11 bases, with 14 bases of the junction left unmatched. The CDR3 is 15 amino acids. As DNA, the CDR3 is TGTGCCAGCAGTAACCGACTAGCGCCGGTTGACCAGCAGTTCTTC. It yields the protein CASSNRLAPVDQQFF.

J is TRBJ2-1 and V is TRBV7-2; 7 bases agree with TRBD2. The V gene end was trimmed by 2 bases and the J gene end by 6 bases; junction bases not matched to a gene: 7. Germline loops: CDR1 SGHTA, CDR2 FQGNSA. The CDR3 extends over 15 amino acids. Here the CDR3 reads CASSLLSGEPNEQFF. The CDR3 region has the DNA TGTGCCAGCAGCTTACTGAGCGGGGAACCCAATGAGCAGTTCTTC. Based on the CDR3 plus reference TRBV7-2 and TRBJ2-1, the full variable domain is GAGVSQSPSNKVTEKGKDVELRCDPISGHTALYWYRQSLGQGLEFLIYFQGNSAPDKSGLPSDRFSAERTGGSVSTLTIQRTQQEDSAVYLCASSLLSGEPNEQFFGPGTRLTVL.